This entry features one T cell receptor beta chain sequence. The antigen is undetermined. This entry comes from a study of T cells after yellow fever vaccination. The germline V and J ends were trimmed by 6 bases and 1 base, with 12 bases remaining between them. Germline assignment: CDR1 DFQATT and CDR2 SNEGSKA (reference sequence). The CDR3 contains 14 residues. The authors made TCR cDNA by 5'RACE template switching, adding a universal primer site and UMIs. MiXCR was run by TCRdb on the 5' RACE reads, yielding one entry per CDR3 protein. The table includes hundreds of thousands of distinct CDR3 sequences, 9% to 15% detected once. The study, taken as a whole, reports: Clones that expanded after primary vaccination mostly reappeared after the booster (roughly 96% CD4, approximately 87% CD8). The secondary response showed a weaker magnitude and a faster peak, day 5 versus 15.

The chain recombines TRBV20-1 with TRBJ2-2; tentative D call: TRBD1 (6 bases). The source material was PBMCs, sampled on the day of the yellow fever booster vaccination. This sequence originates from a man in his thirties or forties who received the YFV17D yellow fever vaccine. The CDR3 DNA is TGCAGTGCAACACAGGGATTGAACACCGGGGAGCTGTTTTTT. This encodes CSATQGLNTGELFF.